This TCR beta chain was retrieved from a study of shared clonotypes between healthy human individuals. Study results and limitations: Sampling covered blood only; tissue repertoires likely differ. Relative to memory subsets, naive subsets generally showed larger estimated richness.

As for this clone: What it binds is unknown.

The trim removed 6 bases at V and 6 bases at J, leaving 11 bases unmatched. Per the germline V gene, CDR1 is MDHEN and CDR2 is SYDVKM. This CDR3 comprises 16 residues. Using immunoSEQ multiplex PCR, the repertoire was profiled, and TCRdb retains in-frame clones only, with some absent. This sample carries approximately 500,000 clones, 90% to 96% of them seen once, and the ten largest clones take about 0.064%. Input material: naive CD4+ T cells sorted from blood. Noted subset: CD45RA+ positively selected. V usage is TRBV28 and J usage is TRBJ1-5; TRBD1 matches 10 bases. This clonotype originated in a woman in her twenties or thirties in good health. This CDR3 is CASSHETGGRGQPQHF. CDR3 coding DNA: TGTGCCAGCAGCCACGAGACAGGGGGCAGGGGTCAGCCCCAGCATTTT.